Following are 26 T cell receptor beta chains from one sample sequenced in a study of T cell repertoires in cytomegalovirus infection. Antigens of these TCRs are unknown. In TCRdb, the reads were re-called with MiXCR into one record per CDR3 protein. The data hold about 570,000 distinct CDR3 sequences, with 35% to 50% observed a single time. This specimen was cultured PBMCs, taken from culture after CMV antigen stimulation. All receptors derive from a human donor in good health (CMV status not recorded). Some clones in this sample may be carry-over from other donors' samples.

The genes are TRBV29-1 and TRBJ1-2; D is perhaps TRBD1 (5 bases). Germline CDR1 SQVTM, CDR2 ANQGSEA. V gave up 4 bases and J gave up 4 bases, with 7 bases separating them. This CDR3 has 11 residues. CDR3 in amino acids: CSVGGTYGYTF. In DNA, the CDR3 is TGCAGCGTTGGGGGGACCTATGGCTACACCTTC.

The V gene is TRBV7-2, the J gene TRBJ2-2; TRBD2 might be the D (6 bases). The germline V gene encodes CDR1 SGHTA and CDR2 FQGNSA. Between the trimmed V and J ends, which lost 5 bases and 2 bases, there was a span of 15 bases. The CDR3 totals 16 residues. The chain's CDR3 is CASSLFLGGNTGELFF. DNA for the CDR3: TGTGCCAGCAGCCTATTCTTGGGGGGTAACACCGGGGAGCTGTTTTTT.

CDR3 nucleotides: TGTGCCAGCAGCACTCCCCGGGGGGCAGTTAATGAAAAACTGTTTTTT. Amino acids: CASSTPRGAVNEKLFF. The V gene is TRBV7-9, the J gene TRBJ1-4, with D possibly TRBD1 on 6 matching bases. Trimming shortened V by 5 bases and J by 4 bases, and 17 bases separated the two germline ends. The CDR3 covers 16 residues. The germline V gene has CDR1 SEHNR and CDR2 FQNEAQ (reference sequence).

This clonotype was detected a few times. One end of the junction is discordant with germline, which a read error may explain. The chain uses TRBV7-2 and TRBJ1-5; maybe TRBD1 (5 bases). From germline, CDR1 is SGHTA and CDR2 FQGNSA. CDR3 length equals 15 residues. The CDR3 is CASSLATGDYQPQHF. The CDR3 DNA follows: TGTGCCAGCAGCCTAGCCACGGGGGATTATCAGCCCCAGCATTTT.

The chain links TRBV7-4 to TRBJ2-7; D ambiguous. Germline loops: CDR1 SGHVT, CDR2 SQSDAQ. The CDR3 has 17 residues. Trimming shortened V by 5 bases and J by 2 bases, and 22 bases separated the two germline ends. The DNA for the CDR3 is TGTGCCAGCAGCGTCATTTTTCACCCACGGGTCACCTACGAGCAGTACTTC. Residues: CASSVIFHPRVTYEQYF.

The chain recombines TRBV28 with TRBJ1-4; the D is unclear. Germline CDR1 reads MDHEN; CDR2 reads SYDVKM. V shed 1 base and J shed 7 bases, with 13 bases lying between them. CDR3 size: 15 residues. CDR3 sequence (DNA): TGTGCCAGCAGTTTATTTGCGCGGCGGATTGAAAAACTGTTTTTT. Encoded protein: CASSLFARRIEKLFF.

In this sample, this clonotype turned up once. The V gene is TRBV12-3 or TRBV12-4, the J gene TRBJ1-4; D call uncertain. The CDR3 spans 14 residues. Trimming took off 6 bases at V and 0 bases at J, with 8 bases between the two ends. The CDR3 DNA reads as TGTGCCAGCAGCTTCATGGCAACTAATGAAAAACTGTTTTTT. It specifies CASSFMATNEKLFF.

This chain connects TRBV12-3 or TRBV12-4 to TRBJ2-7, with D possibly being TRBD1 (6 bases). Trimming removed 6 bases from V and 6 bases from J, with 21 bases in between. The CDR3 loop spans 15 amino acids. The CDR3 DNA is TGTGCCAGCAGCCTAGGGGGTGGCGTCCTGGTCGAGCAGTACTTC. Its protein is CASSLGGGVLVEQYF.

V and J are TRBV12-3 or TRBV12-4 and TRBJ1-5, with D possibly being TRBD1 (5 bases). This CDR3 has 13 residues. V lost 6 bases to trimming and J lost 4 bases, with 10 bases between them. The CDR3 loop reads CASRRQINQPQHF. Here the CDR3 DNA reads TGTGCCAGCAGAAGACAGATAAATCAGCCCCAGCATTTT.

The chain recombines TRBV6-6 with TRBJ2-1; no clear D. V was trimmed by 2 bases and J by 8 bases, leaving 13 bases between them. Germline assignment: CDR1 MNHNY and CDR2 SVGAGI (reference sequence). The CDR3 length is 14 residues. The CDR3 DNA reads TGTGCCAGCAGTTACGTCCCCATTGAGTATGAGCAGTTCTTC. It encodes CASSYVPIEYEQFF.

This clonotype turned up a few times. CDR3 bases: TGTGCCAGCAGCGTAGGGGGTTTCAATCAGCCCCAGCATTTT. Its translation is CASSVGGFNQPQHF. The chain is built from TRBV9 and TRBJ1-5; D remains ambiguous. V lost 0 bases, J lost 3 bases, and 7 bases lay in between. Germline V gene sequence: CDR1 SGDLS, CDR2 YYNGEE. The CDR3 is 14 residues long.

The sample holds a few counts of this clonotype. CDR3 DNA sequence: TGTGCCAGCAGTTTAAGGACAGACCTCTATGGCTACACCTTC. It encodes CASSLRTDLYGYTF. The chain uses TRBV27 and TRBJ1-2, with TRBD1 as a possible D gene (6 bases). The CDR3 covers 14 residues. The V end lost 2 bases, the J end lost 4 bases, and 11 bases lay between the germline ends. Germline V CDR1 and CDR2: MNHEY, SMNVEV (reference sequence).

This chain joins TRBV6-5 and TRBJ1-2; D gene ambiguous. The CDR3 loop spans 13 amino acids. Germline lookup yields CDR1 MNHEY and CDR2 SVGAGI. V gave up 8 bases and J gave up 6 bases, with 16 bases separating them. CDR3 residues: CASSFLGSDGYTF. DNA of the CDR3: TGTGCCAGCTCCTTTTTGGGCTCCGATGGCTACACCTTC.

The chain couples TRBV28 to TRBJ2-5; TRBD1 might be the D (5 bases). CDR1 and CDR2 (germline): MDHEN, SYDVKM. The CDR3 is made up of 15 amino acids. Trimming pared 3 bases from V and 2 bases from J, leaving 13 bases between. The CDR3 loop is CASSLRTLKQETQYF. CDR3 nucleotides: TGTGCCAGCAGTTTGAGGACACTAAAGCAAGAGACCCAGTACTTC.

In nucleotides, the CDR3 is TGCAGTGCTAGAGATTTAAACGGGACAGGAGCTAACTATGGCTACACCTTC. It encodes CSARDLNGTGANYGYTF. The chain has TRBV20-1 and TRBJ1-2, with 8 nucleotides matching TRBD1. Trimming cost V 0 bases and J 0 bases; bases outside gene matches: 9. The CDR3 has 17 amino acids. The germline CDR1 and CDR2 sequences are DFQATT and SNEGSKA (reference sequence).

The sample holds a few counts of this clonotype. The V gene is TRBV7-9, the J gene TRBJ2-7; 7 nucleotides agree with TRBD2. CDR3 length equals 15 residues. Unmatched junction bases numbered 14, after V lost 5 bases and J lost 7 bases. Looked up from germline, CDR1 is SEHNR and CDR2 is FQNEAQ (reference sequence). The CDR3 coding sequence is TGTGCCAGCAGCGCCACCAGGGAGGGTGTCGGAGAGCAGTACTTC. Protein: CASSATREGVGEQYF.

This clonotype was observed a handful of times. The CDR3 DNA reads TGTGCCATCAGTGAGGACAATGGGGCTAAGAACACTGAAGCTTTCTTT. Its protein product is CAISEDNGAKNTEAFF. The chain uses TRBV10-3 and TRBJ1-1, with TRBD1 as a possible D gene (5 bases). The V gene's germline CDR1 is ENHRY and CDR2 SYGVKD. The CDR3 runs 16 residues. Trimming took off 2 bases at V and 1 base at J, with 14 bases between the two ends.

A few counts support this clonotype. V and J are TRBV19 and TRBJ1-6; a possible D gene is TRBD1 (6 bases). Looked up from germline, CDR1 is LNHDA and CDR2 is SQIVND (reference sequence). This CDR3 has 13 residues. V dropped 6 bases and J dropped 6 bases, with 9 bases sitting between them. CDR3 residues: CASRDRINSPLHF. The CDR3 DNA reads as TGTGCCAGTAGGGACAGAATTAATTCACCCCTCCACTTT.

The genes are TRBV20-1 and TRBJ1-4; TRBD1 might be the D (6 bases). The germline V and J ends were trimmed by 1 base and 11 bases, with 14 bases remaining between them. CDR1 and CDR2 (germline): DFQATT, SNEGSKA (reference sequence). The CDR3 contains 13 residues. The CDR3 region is CSARVRGGEKLFF. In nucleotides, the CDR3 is TGCAGTGCTAGAGTCCGAGGGGGAGAGAAACTGTTTTTT.

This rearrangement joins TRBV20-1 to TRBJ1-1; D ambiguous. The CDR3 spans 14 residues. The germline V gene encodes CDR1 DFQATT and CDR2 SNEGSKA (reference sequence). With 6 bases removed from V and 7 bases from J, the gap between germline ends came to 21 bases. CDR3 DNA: TGCAGTGCCTCCGGTCCCATTGATTCGGGTGAAGCTTTCTTT. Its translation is CSASGPIDSGEAFF.

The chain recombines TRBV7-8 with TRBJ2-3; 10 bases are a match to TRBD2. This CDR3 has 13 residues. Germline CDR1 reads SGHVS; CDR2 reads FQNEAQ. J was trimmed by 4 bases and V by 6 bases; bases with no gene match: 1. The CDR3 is CASSSGRSDTQYF. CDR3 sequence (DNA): TGTGCCAGCAGTAGCGGGAGGTCAGATACGCAGTATTTT.

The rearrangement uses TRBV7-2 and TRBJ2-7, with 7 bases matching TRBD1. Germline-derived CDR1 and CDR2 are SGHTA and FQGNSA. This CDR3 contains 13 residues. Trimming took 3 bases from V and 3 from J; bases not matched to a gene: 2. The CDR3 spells CASSFWDSYEQYF. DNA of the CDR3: TGTGCCAGCAGCTTTTGGGACAGCTACGAGCAGTACTTC.

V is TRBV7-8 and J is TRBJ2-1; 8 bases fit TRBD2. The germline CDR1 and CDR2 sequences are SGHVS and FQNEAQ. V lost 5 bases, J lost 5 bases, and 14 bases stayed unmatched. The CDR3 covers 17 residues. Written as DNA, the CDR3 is TGTGCCAGCAGCCAGGACCGGGGGAGCGGGGGAAACAATGAGCAGTTCTTC. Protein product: CASSQDRGSGGNNEQFF.

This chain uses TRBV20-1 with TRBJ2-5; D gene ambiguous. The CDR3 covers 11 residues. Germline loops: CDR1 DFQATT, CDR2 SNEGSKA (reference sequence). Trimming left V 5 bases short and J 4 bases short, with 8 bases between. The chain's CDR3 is CSALFGETQYF. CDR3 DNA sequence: TGCAGTGCTCTGTTCGGAGAGACCCAGTACTTC.

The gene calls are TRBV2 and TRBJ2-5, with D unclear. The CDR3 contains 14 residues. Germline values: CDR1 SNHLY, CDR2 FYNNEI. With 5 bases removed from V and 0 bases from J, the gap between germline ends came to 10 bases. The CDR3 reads CASSRTTYQETQYF. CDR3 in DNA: TGTGCCAGCAGTCGGACCACGTACCAAGAGACCCAGTACTTC.

CDR3 amino acids: CASSPPRRLGTGELFF. In DNA, the CDR3 is TGCGCCAGCAGCCCCCCCCGGAGGCTAGGTACCGGGGAGCTGTTTTTT. The V call is TRBV4-1, the J call TRBJ2-2; perhaps TRBD2 as D (5 bases). Germline V lookup: CDR1 MGHRA, CDR2 YSYEKL. The V and J ends lost 4 bases and 5 bases respectively, with 17 bases between them. The CDR3 is made up of 16 amino acids.